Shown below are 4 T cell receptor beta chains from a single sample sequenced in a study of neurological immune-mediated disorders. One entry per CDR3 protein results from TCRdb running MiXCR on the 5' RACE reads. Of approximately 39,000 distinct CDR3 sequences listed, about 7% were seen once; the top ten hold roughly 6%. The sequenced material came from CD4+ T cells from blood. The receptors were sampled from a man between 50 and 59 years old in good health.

In DNA form, the CDR3 reads TGTGCCAGCAGTTTAAGTGTTAGAAGCAATCAGCCCCAGCATTTT. Translation: CASSLSVRSNQPQHF. The chain joins TRBV28 to TRBJ1-5; no reliable D call. Per the germline V gene, CDR1 is MDHEN and CDR2 is SYDVKM. The germline V and J ends were trimmed by 2 bases and 1 base, with 9 bases remaining between them. The CDR3 runs 15 residues.

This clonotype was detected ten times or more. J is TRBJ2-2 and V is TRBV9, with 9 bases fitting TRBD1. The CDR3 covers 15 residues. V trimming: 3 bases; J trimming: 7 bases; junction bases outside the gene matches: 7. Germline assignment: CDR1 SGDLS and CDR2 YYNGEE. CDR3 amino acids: CASSARQGVGGELFF. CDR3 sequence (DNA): TGTGCCAGCAGCGCCCGACAGGGGGTGGGCGGGGAGCTGTTTTTT.

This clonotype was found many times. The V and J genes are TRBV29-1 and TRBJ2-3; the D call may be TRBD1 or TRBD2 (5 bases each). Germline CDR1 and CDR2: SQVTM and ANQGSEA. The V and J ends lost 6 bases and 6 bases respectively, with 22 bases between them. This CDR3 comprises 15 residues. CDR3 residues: CSVVNPGTTGDTQYF. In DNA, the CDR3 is TGCAGCGTGGTAAACCCCGGGACCACGGGGGATACGCAGTATTTT.

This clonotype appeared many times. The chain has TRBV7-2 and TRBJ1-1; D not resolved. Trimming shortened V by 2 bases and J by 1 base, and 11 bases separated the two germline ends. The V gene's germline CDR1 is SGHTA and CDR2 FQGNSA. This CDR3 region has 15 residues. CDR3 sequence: CASSLLGHRNTEAFF. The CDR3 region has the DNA TGTGCCAGCAGCTTATTAGGCCACCGGAACACTGAAGCTTTCTTT.